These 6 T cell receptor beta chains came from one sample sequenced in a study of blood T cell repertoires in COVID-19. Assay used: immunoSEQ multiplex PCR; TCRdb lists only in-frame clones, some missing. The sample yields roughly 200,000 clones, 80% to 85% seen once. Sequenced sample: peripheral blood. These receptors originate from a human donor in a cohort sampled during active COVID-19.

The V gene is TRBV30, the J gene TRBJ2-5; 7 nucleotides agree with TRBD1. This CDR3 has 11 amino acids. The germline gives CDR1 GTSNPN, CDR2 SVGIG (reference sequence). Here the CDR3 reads CAGARGETQYF. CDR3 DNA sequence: TGTGCGGGGGCCAGGGGGGAGACCCAGTACTTC.

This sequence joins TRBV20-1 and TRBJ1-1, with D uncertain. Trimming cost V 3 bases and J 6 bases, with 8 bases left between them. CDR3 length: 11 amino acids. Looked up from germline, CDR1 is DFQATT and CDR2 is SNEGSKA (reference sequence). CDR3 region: CSAREGAEAFF. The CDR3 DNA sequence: TGCAGTGCTAGGGAGGGCGCTGAAGCTTTCTTT.

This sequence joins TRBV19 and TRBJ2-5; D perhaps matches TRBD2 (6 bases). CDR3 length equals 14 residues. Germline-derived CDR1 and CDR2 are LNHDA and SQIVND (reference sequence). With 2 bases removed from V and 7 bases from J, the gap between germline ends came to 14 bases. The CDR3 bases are TGTGCCAGTAGTATAAGCGCAGGGACTCCGACCCAGTACTTC. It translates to CASSISAGTPTQYF. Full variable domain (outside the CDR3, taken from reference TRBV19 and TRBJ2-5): DGGITQSPKYLFRKEGQNVTLSCEQNLNHDAMYWYRQDPGQGLRLIYYSQIVNDFQKGDIAEGYSVSREKKESFPLTVTSAQKNPTAFYLCASSISAGTPTQYFGPGTRLLVL.

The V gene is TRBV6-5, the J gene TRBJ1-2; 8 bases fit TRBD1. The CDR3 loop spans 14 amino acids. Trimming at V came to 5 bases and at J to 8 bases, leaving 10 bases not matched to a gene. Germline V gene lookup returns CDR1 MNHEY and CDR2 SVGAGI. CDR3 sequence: CASSPGQGRGGYTF. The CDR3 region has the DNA TGTGCCAGCAGTCCAGGACAGGGTCGGGGAGGCTACACCTTC.

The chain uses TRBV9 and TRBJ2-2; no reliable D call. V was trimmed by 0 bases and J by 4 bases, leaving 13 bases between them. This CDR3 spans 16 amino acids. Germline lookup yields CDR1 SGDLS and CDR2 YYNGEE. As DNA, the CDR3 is TGTGCCAGCAGCGTAGCACCTGGTAGGAGCACCGGGGAGCTGTTTTTT. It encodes CASSVAPGRSTGELFF.

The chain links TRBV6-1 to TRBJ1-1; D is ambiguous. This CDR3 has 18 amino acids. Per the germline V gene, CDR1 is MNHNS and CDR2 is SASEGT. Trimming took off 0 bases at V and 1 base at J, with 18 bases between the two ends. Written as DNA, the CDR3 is TGTGCCAGCAGTGAAGCGCTTGCAGGCCTTTTGGGGAACACTGAAGCTTTCTTT. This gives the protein CASSEALAGLLGNTEAFF.